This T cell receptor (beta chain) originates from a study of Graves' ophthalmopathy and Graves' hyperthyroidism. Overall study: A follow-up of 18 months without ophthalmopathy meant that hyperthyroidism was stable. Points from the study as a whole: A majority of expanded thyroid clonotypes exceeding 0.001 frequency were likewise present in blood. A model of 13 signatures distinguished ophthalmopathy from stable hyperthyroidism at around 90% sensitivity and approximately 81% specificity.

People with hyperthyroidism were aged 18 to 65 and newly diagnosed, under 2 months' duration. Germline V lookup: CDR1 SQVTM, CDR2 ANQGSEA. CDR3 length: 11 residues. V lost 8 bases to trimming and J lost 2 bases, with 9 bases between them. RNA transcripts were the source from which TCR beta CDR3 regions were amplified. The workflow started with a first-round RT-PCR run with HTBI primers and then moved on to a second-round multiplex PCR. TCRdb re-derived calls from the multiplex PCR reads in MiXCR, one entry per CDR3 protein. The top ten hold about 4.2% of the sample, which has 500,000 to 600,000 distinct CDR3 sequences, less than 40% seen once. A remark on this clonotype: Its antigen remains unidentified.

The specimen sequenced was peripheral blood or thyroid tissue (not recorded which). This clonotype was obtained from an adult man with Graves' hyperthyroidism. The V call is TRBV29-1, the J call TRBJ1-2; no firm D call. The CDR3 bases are TGCAGCTTGGTTCAGAACTATGGCTACACCTTC. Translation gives CSLVQNYGYTF. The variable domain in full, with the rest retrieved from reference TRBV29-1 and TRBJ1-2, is SAVISQKPSRDICQRGTSLTIQCQVDSQVTMMFWYRQQPGQSLTLIATANQGSEATYESGFVIDKFPISRPNLTFSTLTVSNMSPEDSSIYLCSLVQNYGYTFGSGTRLTVV.